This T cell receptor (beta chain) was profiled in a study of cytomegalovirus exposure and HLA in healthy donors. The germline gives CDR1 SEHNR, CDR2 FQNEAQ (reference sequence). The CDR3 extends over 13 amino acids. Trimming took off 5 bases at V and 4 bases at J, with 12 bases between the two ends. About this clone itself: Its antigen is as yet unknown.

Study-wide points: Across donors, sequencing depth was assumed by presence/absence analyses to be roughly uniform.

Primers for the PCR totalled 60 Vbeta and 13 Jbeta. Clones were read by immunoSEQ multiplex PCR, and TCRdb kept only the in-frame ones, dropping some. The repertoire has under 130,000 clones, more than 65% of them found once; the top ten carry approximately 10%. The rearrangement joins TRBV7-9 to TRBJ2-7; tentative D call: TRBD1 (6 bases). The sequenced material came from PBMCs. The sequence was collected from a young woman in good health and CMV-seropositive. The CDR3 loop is CASSPPTGYEQYF. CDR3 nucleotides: TGTGCCAGCAGCCCCCCGACAGGTTACGAGCAGTACTTC. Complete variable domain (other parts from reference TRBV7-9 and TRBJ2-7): DTGVSQNPRHKITKRGQNVTFRCDPISEHNRLYWYRQTLGQGPEFLTYFQNEAQLEKSRLLSDRFSAERPKGSFSTLEIQRTEQGDSAMYLCASSPPTGYEQYFGPGTRLTVT.